The 11 T cell receptor beta chains presented below share a single source sample, sequenced in a study of cytomegalovirus exposure and HLA in healthy donors. The PCR was carried out with 60 Vbeta primers and 13 Jbeta primers. Repertoires were generated with immunoSEQ multiplex PCR, while TCRdb's copy carries only in-frame clones and drops some. The sample contains 120,000 to 150,000 clones, more than 75% of which appear only once. Sequencing input: PBMCs. These receptors were collected from a man between 18 and 35 years old in good health and CMV-seropositive.

The V and J genes are TRBV19 and TRBJ1-3; TRBD1 might be the D (5 bases). The CDR3 runs to 16 residues. The V end lost 5 bases, the J end lost 1 base, and 15 bases lay between the germline ends. CDR1 is LNHDA and CDR2 is SQIVND in the germline V gene (reference sequence). CDR3 DNA sequence: TGTGCCAGTAGTTCGGACATCTGGGCATCTGGAAACACCATATATTTT. It specifies CASSSDIWASGNTIYF.

The chain couples TRBV29-1 to TRBJ2-7, with TRBD1 matching 7 bases. Germline V gene data show CDR1 as SQVTM and CDR2 as ANQGSEA. V lost 3 bases to trimming and J lost 4 bases; unmatched junction nucleotides: 12. This CDR3 spans 15 amino acids. For the CDR3, the DNA is TGCAGCGTTGAGTACCGGGACAGTTTCTCGTACGAGCAGTACTTC. The encoded protein is CSVEYRDSFSYEQYF.

This clone was observed a handful of times. V gene TRBV27 combines with J gene TRBJ2-7, with TRBD1 identical over 7 bases. Germline loops: CDR1 MNHEY, CDR2 SMNVEV (reference sequence). V was clipped by 3 bases and J by 6 bases; unmatched bases: 8. There are 14 residues in the CDR3. The CDR3 bases are TGTGCCAGCAGTTTGTCGAAGGGGGCGGTCGAGCAGTACTTC. Its protein is CASSLSKGAVEQYF.

This chain links TRBV28 with TRBJ2-5; D is undetermined. Germline CDR1 reads MDHEN; CDR2 reads SYDVKM. The CDR3 loop spans 11 amino acids. Trimming left V 6 bases short and J 5 bases short, with 7 bases between. CDR3 in amino acids: CASSYSETQYF. Here the CDR3 DNA reads TGTGCCAGCAGCTATTCGGAGACCCAGTACTTC. Filled out from reference TRBV28 and TRBJ2-5, the complete variable domain reads DVKVTQSSRYLVKRTGEKVFLECVQDMDHENMFWYRQDPGLGLRLIYFSYDVKMKEKGDIPEGYSVSREKKERFSLILESASTNQTSMYLCASSYSETQYFGPGTRLLVL.

The chain is built from TRBV18 and TRBJ2-3, with 7 bases that match TRBD1. The germline V gene has CDR1 KGHSH and CDR2 LQKENI. The J segment lost 2 bases and the V segment lost 6 bases, leaving 8 bases of the junction unmatched. The CDR3 covers 15 residues. The CDR3 coding sequence is TGTGCCAGCTCTCATACCGGGACAGTCACAGATACGCAGTATTTT. Its translation is CASSHTGTVTDTQYF.

This clone was detected once. The chain links TRBV7-2 to TRBJ1-4, with a possible D match to TRBD1 (5 bases). CDR3 size: 15 residues. Germline V gene data show CDR1 as SGHTA and CDR2 as FQGNSA. The ends were cut back, 3 bases at V and 4 bases at J, with 12 bases in the middle. The CDR3 DNA reads TGTGCCAGCAGCTTCCAGGGCAGCCGTAATGAAAAACTGTTTTTT. Translating gives CASSFQGSRNEKLFF.

The chain uses TRBV5-1 and TRBJ2-3, with D perhaps matching TRBD2 (6 bases). The CDR3 contains 12 residues. Looked up from germline, CDR1 is SGHRS and CDR2 is YFSETQ. Trimming left V 4 bases short and J 7 bases short, with 10 bases between. CDR3 nucleotide sequence: TGCGCCAGCAGCGAGACTAGATATACGCAGTATTTT. It yields the protein CASSETRYTQYF.

V gene TRBV5-8 combines with J gene TRBJ2-7; D is unclear. This CDR3 contains 9 residues. Trimming removed 0 bases at V and 12 bases at J, with 4 bases between. Per germline, CDR1 SGHTS and CDR2 YDEGEE. CDR3: CASSLDRYF. The CDR3 nucleotides read TGTGCCAGCAGCTTGGATCGGTACTTC. The variable domain in full, with the rest retrieved from reference TRBV5-8 and TRBJ2-7, is EAGVTQSPTHLIKTRGQQATLRCSPISGHTSVYWYQQALGLGLQFLLWYDEGEERNRGNFPPRFSGRQFPNYSSELNVNALELEDSALYLCASSLDRYFGPGTRLTVT.

The chain is built from TRBV6-6 and TRBJ2-5; 13 bases are shared with TRBD2. The CDR3 extends over 16 amino acids. The germline CDR1 and CDR2 sequences are MNHNY and SVGAGI (reference sequence). The junction had 5 bases not matched to a gene; V was cut back by 4 bases and J by 3 bases. CDR3 bases: TGTGCCAGCAGTTGGACTAGCGGGAGCTTGGAAGAGACCCAGTACTTC. Amino acids: CASSWTSGSLEETQYF.

The genes are TRBV27 and TRBJ2-7; 8 bases are shared with TRBD1. Trimming removed 6 bases from V and 2 bases from J; junction bases left unmatched: 0. The CDR3 is 12 residues long. Germline V lookup: CDR1 MNHEY, CDR2 SMNVEV (reference sequence). The CDR3 reads CASRDRAYEQYF. Written as DNA, the CDR3 is TGTGCCAGCAGGGACAGGGCCTACGAGCAGTACTTC.

CDR3 amino acids: CASSIRQGGYEQYF. The CDR3 coding sequence is TGTGCCAGTAGTATAAGACAGGGTGGGTACGAGCAGTACTTC. This sequence joins TRBV19 and TRBJ2-7, with 7 bases aligning to TRBD1. There are 14 residues in the CDR3. After removal of 2 bases from V and 4 bases from J, the junction contained 5 bases not matched to a gene. In germline, CDR1 is LNHDA, CDR2 SQIVND (reference sequence).